These 27 T cell receptor beta chains share one sample of origin, sequenced in a study of T cells in Graves' hyperthyroidism and ophthalmopathy. RNA transcripts gave rise to amplified TCR beta CDR3 regions. Carried out on the TCR CDR3, a first-round RT-PCR used the HTBI primer set. Via MiXCR, TCRdb re-called the multiplex PCR reads, giving one row per CDR3 protein. The repertoire holds about 600,000 distinct CDR3 sequences, with more than 15% as singletons. Sequenced input: blood. The origin of the receptors is a middle-aged woman with Graves' ophthalmopathy.

This sequence joins TRBV12-3 or TRBV12-4 and TRBJ2-1; TRBD2 is a possible D gene (6 bases). Between the trimmed V and J ends, which lost 6 bases and 4 bases, there was a span of 13 bases. This CDR3 is 14 amino acids long. CDR3 in DNA: TGTGCCAGCAGCCCCTCTAGCGTTTACAATGAGCAGTTCTTC. Amino acid sequence: CASSPSSVYNEQFF.

This chain uses TRBV6-5 with TRBJ2-1; D is possibly TRBD2 (6 bases). Germline V gene lookup returns CDR1 MNHEY and CDR2 SVGAGI. Trimming took 2 bases from V and 2 from J, leaving 10 bases between them. The CDR3 totals 15 residues. CDR3 coding DNA: TGTGCCAGCAGTTACGGGGGAGGCGCCTACAATGAGCAGTTCTTC. Translated: CASSYGGGAYNEQFF.

This chain links TRBV3-1 with TRBJ2-7; 9 bases match TRBD2. Germline CDR1 and CDR2: LGHDT and YNNKEL (reference sequence). The CDR3 loop spans 16 amino acids. After removal of 1 base from V and 0 bases from J, the junction contained 4 bases not matched to a gene. Here the CDR3 reads CASSQVETSGSYEQYF. CDR3 nucleotide sequence: TGTGCCAGCAGCCAAGTTGAGACTAGCGGCTCCTACGAGCAGTACTTC.

This clonotype was counted between two and nine times. This sequence joins TRBV20-1 and TRBJ2-5; TRBD1 matches 7 bases. With 2 bases clipped from V and 0 bases from J, the junction kept 3 bases outside the gene matches. CDR1 DFQATT and CDR2 SNEGSKA come from the germline V gene (reference sequence). The CDR3 runs 14 residues. Here the CDR3 reads CSARSGTDQETQYF. In DNA, the CDR3 is TGCAGTGCTAGATCCGGGACAGACCAAGAGACCCAGTACTTC.

In this sample, this clonotype turned up many times. An end of the junction differs from the germline gene, which may be a read error. The J gene is TRBJ2-5, the V gene TRBV20-1, with D uncertain. CDR3 length equals 14 residues. The germline V gene encodes CDR1 DFQATT and CDR2 SNEGSKA (reference sequence). The CDR3 spells CSARVGVGMETQYF. CDR3 in DNA: TGCAGTGCCAGAGTGGGCGTAGGGATGGAGACCCAGTACTTC.

There are many counts of this clonotype. The chain combines TRBV5-1 with TRBJ2-1; perhaps TRBD2 as D (5 bases). This CDR3 is built from 16 residues. Germline assignment: CDR1 SGHRS and CDR2 YFSETQ. The germline V and J ends were trimmed by 0 bases and 0 bases, with 10 bases remaining between them. The CDR3 DNA reads TGCGCCAGCAGCTTGGGGGAGAGTAACTCCTACAATGAGCAGTTCTTC. The encoded protein is CASSLGESNSYNEQFF.

V and J are TRBV9 and TRBJ2-3; possible D gene TRBD1, 5 bases. Per the germline V gene, CDR1 is SGDLS and CDR2 is YYNGEE. This CDR3 is built from 17 residues. Trimming left V 4 bases short and J 2 bases short, with 20 bases between. For the CDR3, the DNA is TGTGCCAGCAGCCCCCTGCCCAAGTCAGGGCACACAGATACGCAGTATTTT. Protein sequence: CASSPLPKSGHTDTQYF.

On this clonotype itself: Just one base apart from a much larger clone, this may be a read error. This chain connects TRBV15 to TRBJ1-2; no definite D call. Germline V gene sequence: CDR1 LNHNV, CDR2 YYDKDF (reference sequence). V lost 0 bases to trimming and J lost 0 bases, with 11 bases between them. The CDR3 has 16 amino acids. CDR3 coding DNA: TGTGCCACCAGCAGAGATCCCAAGGCAGCTAACTATGGCTACACCTTC. It is translated as CATSRDPKAANYGYTF.

This clonotype was seen many times. The rearrangement uses TRBV30 and TRBJ2-5, with D perhaps assigned TRBD1 or TRBD2 (6 bases each). V was trimmed by 2 bases and J by 4 bases, leaving 14 bases between them. CDR3 length: 14 amino acids. CDR1 GTSNPN and CDR2 SVGIG come from the germline V gene (reference sequence). The CDR3 loop reads CAWSTPGGLETQYF. The CDR3 DNA reads as TGTGCCTGGAGTACCCCCGGGGGCTTAGAGACCCAGTACTTC.

The CDR3, as DNA: TGCGCCAGCAGTGGGTTTGGGGTGGCTTATGGCTACACCTTC. It is translated as CASSGFGVAYGYTF. The chain is built from TRBV10-2 and TRBJ1-2; D gene uncertain. V lost 4 bases to trimming and J lost 5 bases, with 14 bases between them. Looked up from germline, CDR1 is WSHSY and CDR2 is SAAADI. The CDR3 is 14 residues long.

This clonotype has a handful of counts. A much larger clonotype is one base distant, so this may be a read error. The CDR3 is CVSSEGSRDQPQHF. The CDR3 DNA reads as TGTGTCAGCAGTGAAGGATCAAGGGATCAGCCCCAGCATTTT. The chain joins TRBV2 to TRBJ1-5; no clear D. The CDR3 contains 14 residues. Germline assignment: CDR1 SNHLY and CDR2 FYNNEI.

The chain carries TRBV7-9 and TRBJ2-5; 14 nucleotides agree with TRBD2. V shed 5 bases and J 5 bases; nucleotides not matched to a gene: 7. Germline CDR1 reads SEHNR; CDR2 reads FQNEAQ (reference sequence). This CDR3 spans 16 amino acids. The CDR3 loop reads CASSALTSGRAETQYF. The CDR3 nucleotides read TGTGCCAGCAGCGCACTGACTAGCGGGAGGGCCGAGACCCAGTACTTC.

CDR3: CSAPEPGGMNTEAFF. CDR3 in DNA: TGCAGTGCCCCAGAACCGGGAGGAATGAACACTGAAGCTTTCTTT. This rearrangement joins TRBV20-1 to TRBJ1-1, with D hard to call. This CDR3 is built from 15 residues. V dropped 6 bases and J dropped 0 bases, with 17 bases sitting between them. Looked up from germline, CDR1 is DFQATT and CDR2 is SNEGSKA (reference sequence).

The V call is TRBV6-1, the J call TRBJ2-5; a weak D match, TRBD1 (5 bases). The germline V gene has CDR1 MNHNS and CDR2 SASEGT. Deletions cut 8 bases from V and 0 bases from J, with 10 bases between. The CDR3 has 13 residues. CDR3 loop: CASFPGNQETQYF. CDR3 bases: TGTGCCAGCTTTCCAGGGAACCAAGAGACCCAGTACTTC.

Ten or more counts support this clonotype. V usage is TRBV5-5 and J usage is TRBJ2-7; a weak D match, TRBD2 (6 bases). There are 15 residues in the CDR3. Looked up from germline, CDR1 is SGHKS and CDR2 is YYEKEE (reference sequence). Deletions cut 0 bases from V and 1 base from J, with 11 bases between. CDR3 in amino acids: CASSLGAGISYEQYF. The CDR3 DNA follows: TGTGCCAGCAGCTTGGGAGCGGGCATATCCTACGAGCAGTACTTC.

There are a few counts of this clonotype. The chain carries TRBV5-1 and TRBJ2-6; D not resolved. This CDR3 has 13 residues. Germline CDR1 and CDR2: SGHRS and YFSETQ. V lost 8 bases and J lost 4, with 10 bases in between. The CDR3 coding sequence is TGCGCCAGTGGCTGGGTGGGGGCCAACGTCCTGACTTTC. This encodes CASGWVGANVLTF.

V is TRBV3-1 and J is TRBJ2-3, with D tentatively TRBD2 (6 bases). Germline lookup yields CDR1 LGHDT and CDR2 YNNKEL (reference sequence). V was cut by 0 bases and J by 3 bases, with 13 bases left in between. This CDR3 is built from 16 residues. The CDR3 nucleotides are TGTGCCAGCAGCCAAGATGGGGGGAGTTTGACAGATACGCAGTATTTT. Protein product: CASSQDGGSLTDTQYF.

This clonotype was found many times. The rearrangement uses TRBV28 and TRBJ2-1, with a tentative D call TRBD1 (5 bases). CDR3 length: 15 residues. Germline CDR1 reads MDHEN; CDR2 reads SYDVKM. Trimming took 4 bases from V and 8 from J, leaving 18 bases between them. Written as DNA, the CDR3 is TGTGCCAGCAGTTCAACGCAGCTCAGGGCTCATGAGCAGTTCTTC. It translates to CASSSTQLRAHEQFF.

CDR3 bases: TGTGCCAGCAGTGAGGGCGGGACCACGAGGCGCAATCAGCCCCAGCATTTT. It yields the protein CASSEGGTTRRNQPQHF. J is TRBJ1-5 and V is TRBV6-1; perhaps TRBD1 as D (5 bases). V lost 3 bases to trimming and J lost 2 bases, with 17 bases between them. CDR1 MNHNS and CDR2 SASEGT come from the germline V gene. The CDR3 has 17 amino acids.

This clonotype was picked up many times. The chain recombines TRBV18 with TRBJ2-3; 14 bases match TRBD2. J lost 5 bases, V lost 5 bases, and 6 bases had no gene match. This CDR3 spans 16 amino acids. The germline V gene encodes CDR1 KGHSH and CDR2 LQKENI. Here the CDR3 reads CASSTGTSGRRDTQYF. CDR3 nucleotides: TGTGCCAGCTCAACGGGGACTAGCGGGAGACGAGATACGCAGTATTTT.

The chain joins TRBV3-1 to TRBJ1-4; maybe TRBD1 (6 bases). V lost 1 base and J lost 7, with 22 bases in between. This CDR3 spans 18 amino acids. The germline CDR1 and CDR2 sequences are LGHDT and YNNKEL (reference sequence). This chain's CDR3 is CASSQVGGLGPWGEKLFF. DNA for the CDR3: TGTGCCAGCAGCCAAGTAGGGGGTTTGGGGCCGTGGGGTGAAAAACTGTTTTTT. The whole variable domain, remainder taken from reference TRBV3-1 and TRBJ1-4, is DTAVSQTPKYLVTQMGNDKSIKCEQNLGHDTMYWYKQDSKKFLKIMFSYNNKELIINETVPNRFSPKSPDKAHLNLHINSLELGDSAVYFCASSQVGGLGPWGEKLFFGSGTQLSVL.

The table lists this clonotype with many counts. The gene calls are TRBV7-8 and TRBJ2-1, with D tentatively TRBD1 or TRBD2 (5 bases each). CDR1 and CDR2 (germline): SGHVS, FQNEAQ. The V end was cut by 5 bases, the J end by 6 bases, with 20 bases between. There are 16 residues in the CDR3. The CDR3 loop reads CASSPPLGTRSNEQFF. In DNA form, the CDR3 reads TGTGCCAGCAGCCCCCCACTAGGGACGAGATCCAATGAGCAGTTCTTC.

This clonotype was seen at least ten times. V and J are TRBV7-2 and TRBJ1-2; a weak D match, TRBD1 (5 bases). The germline V gene has CDR1 SGHTA and CDR2 FQGNSA. Trimming pared 5 bases from V and 3 bases from J, leaving 13 bases between. CDR3 length: 14 residues. Here the CDR3 DNA reads TGTGCCAGCAGCCCCGATTGGGGGGACTATGGCTACACCTTC. Amino acid sequence: CASSPDWGDYGYTF. Drawing the rest from reference TRBV7-2 and TRBJ1-2, the complete variable domain is GAGVSQSPSNKVTEKGKDVELRCDPISGHTALYWYRQSLGQGLEFLIYFQGNSAPDKSGLPSDRFSAERTGGSVSTLTIQRTQQEDSAVYLCASSPDWGDYGYTFGSGTRLTVV.

This clonotype was seen ten or more times. V gene TRBV7-9 combines with J gene TRBJ2-1; D tentatively reads TRBD1 or TRBD2 (5 bases each). The CDR3 runs 14 residues. The germline V gene encodes CDR1 SEHNR and CDR2 FQNEAQ (reference sequence). Trimming cost V 1 base and J 4 bases, with 8 bases left between them. CDR3 bases: TGTGCCAGCAGCTTAGTGGGGGTGTACAATGAGCAGTTCTTC. Translating it yields CASSLVGVYNEQFF. Together with reference TRBV7-9 and TRBJ2-1, the CDR3 gives the full variable domain: DTGVSQNPRHKITKRGQNVTFRCDPISEHNRLYWYRQTLGQGPEFLTYFQNEAQLEKSRLLSDRFSAERPKGSFSTLEIQRTEQGDSAMYLCASSLVGVYNEQFFGPGTRLTVL.

This clonotype was counted at least ten times. This chain joins TRBV28 and TRBJ2-7, with 9 bases lining up with TRBD1. The CDR3 length is 14 residues. Trimming took 5 bases from V and 3 from J; bases not matched to a gene: 5. Germline values: CDR1 MDHEN, CDR2 SYDVKM. The CDR3 sequence: CASSPGQGHYEQYF. CDR3 DNA sequence: TGTGCCAGCAGTCCAGGACAGGGGCACTACGAGCAGTACTTC.

This clonotype was picked up many times. This chain uses TRBV12-3 or TRBV12-4 with TRBJ2-3, with D unresolved. This CDR3 is built from 14 residues. Trimming left V 3 bases short and J 1 base short, with 8 bases between. The CDR3 DNA sequence: TGTGCCAGCAGTTTCGGACGCCGCACAGATACGCAGTATTTT. Its protein product is CASSFGRRTDTQYF.

This clonotype was seen a handful of times. The chain combines TRBV12-3 or TRBV12-4 with TRBJ1-6; 8 nucleotides match TRBD1. The CDR3 loop spans 15 amino acids. With 1 base clipped from V and 9 bases from J, the junction kept 5 bases outside the gene matches. The CDR3 DNA is TGTGCCAGCAGTTTAGAGGCAGGGGGCAGTTCACCCCTCCACTTT. Its translation is CASSLEAGGSSPLHF.